These 9 T cell receptor beta chains were all obtained from the same sample, sequenced in a study of cytomegalovirus exposure and HLA in healthy donors. Primers for the PCR totalled 60 Vbeta and 13 Jbeta. Produced via immunoSEQ multiplex PCR; TCRdb's table is partial and in-frame only. The sample has approximately 160,000 clones, about 85% seen once; the top ten hold approximately 1.2%. The material sequenced was PBMCs. Receptor source: a man aged 50 to 59 in good health and CMV-seropositive.

The genes are TRBV27 and TRBJ2-3; TRBD2 matches at 16 bases. Germline V gene sequence: CDR1 MNHEY, CDR2 SMNVEV (reference sequence). V lost 6 bases, J lost 2 bases, and 2 bases stayed unmatched. The length of the CDR3 is 16 residues. The CDR3 nucleotides read TGTGCCAGCAGGGGACTAGCGGGGGGGCCCACAGATACGCAGTATTTT. It codes for CASRGLAGGPTDTQYF.

J is TRBJ2-7 and V is TRBV6-5, with a possible D match to TRBD1 (5 bases). The CDR3 sequence is 14 residues long. The ends were cut back, 2 bases at V and 3 bases at J, with 11 bases in the middle. Germline CDR1 MNHEY, CDR2 SVGAGI. This CDR3 reads CASSYLQASYEQYF. The CDR3 nucleotides read TGTGCCAGCAGTTACCTACAGGCGAGCTACGAGCAGTACTTC.

The rearrangement uses TRBV9 and TRBJ2-5; perhaps TRBD2 as D (6 bases). The CDR3 loop spans 15 amino acids. The V gene's germline CDR1 is SGDLS and CDR2 YYNGEE. Trimming took off 0 bases at V and 5 bases at J, with 14 bases between the two ends. CDR3 loop: CASSVAAGWEETQYF. The CDR3 DNA reads TGTGCCAGCAGCGTAGCGGCGGGGTGGGAGGAGACCCAGTACTTC. Full variable domain (rest looked up from reference TRBV9 and TRBJ2-5): DSGVTQTPKHLITATGQRVTLRCSPRSGDLSVYWYQQSLDQGLQFLIQYYNGEERAKGNILERFSAQQFPDLHSELNLSSLELGDSALYFCASSVAAGWEETQYFGPGTRLLVL.

In its sample, this clone was seen once. The rearrangement uses TRBV7-2 and TRBJ1-1, with 9 bases that match TRBD1. The V and J ends lost 4 bases and 9 bases, in that order; junction bases with no gene match: 18. The CDR3 sequence is 17 residues long. In germline, CDR1 is SGHTA, CDR2 FQGNSA. CDR3 sequence (DNA): TGTGCCAGCAGCTCTAAAAGGGGTCTGGGACAGGGCTTTAAAGCTTTCTTT. This sequence encodes CASSSKRGLGQGFKAFF.

The rearrangement joins TRBV27 to TRBJ2-3; D unresolved. The germline CDR1 and CDR2 sequences are MNHEY and SMNVEV (reference sequence). The CDR3 covers 13 residues. Trimming took 0 bases from V and 5 from J, leaving 6 bases between them. The CDR3 coding sequence is TGTGCCAGCAGTTTATCGAGTGGAGATACGCAGTATTTT. Translating gives CASSLSSGDTQYF.

This chain uses TRBV18 with TRBJ1-2; weak D call: TRBD1 (5 bases). The V end lost 0 bases, the J end lost 4 bases, and 12 bases lay between the germline ends. Germline V CDR1 and CDR2: KGHSH, LQKENI. This CDR3 is built from 15 residues. The DNA of the CDR3 is TGTGCCAGCTCACCACCTGGGGTAAGGGGCTATGGCTACACCTTC. It translates to CASSPPGVRGYGYTF.

V is TRBV7-8 and J is TRBJ1-3, with D maybe TRBD1 (5 bases). V gave up 5 bases and J gave up 3 bases, with 8 bases separating them. The CDR3 has 13 residues. Germline CDR1 and CDR2: SGHVS and FQNEAQ. CDR3 sequence reads: CASSPQGGNTIYF. Here the CDR3 DNA reads TGTGCCAGCAGCCCCCAGGGTGGAAACACCATATATTTT.

This chain uses TRBV6-5 with TRBJ2-3; 7 positions agree with TRBD1. The trim removed 6 bases at V and 2 bases at J, leaving 5 bases unmatched. Germline-derived CDR1 and CDR2 are MNHEY and SVGAGI. The CDR3 totals 14 residues. As DNA, the CDR3 is TGTGCCAGCAGCCAGGGGGTTATCACAGATACGCAGTATTTT. Translation: CASSQGVITDTQYF.

A note on this clone: Other DNA sequences in this sample translate to the same CDR3. The gene calls are TRBV28 and TRBJ1-5; 8 nucleotides align to TRBD1. The CDR3 has 15 amino acids. Trimming cost V 6 bases and J 6 bases; bases outside gene matches: 10. The germline CDR1 and CDR2 sequences are MDHEN and SYDVKM. DNA for the CDR3: TGTGCCAGCAGCCTGGACAGGGAGGTCGGTCAGCCCCAGCATTTT. Translation gives CASSLDREVGQPQHF.